Presented here are 7 T cell receptor beta chains from one specimen sequenced in a study of blood T cell repertoires in COVID-19. The repertoire was sequenced with immunoSEQ multiplex PCR; TCRdb's copy has only in-frame clones and lacks some. Among around 210,000 clones listed, 70% to 90% were seen once. The source material was peripheral blood. The receptors stem from a man aged 50-60 years with COVID-19, enrolled during active disease.

The chain joins TRBV9 to TRBJ1-2, with TRBD1 matching 8 bases. Trimming took 0 bases from V and 0 from J; bases not matched to a gene: 1. In germline, CDR1 is SGDLS, CDR2 YYNGEE. The CDR3 has 15 amino acids. CDR3 loop: CASSVATGANYGYTF. The DNA of the CDR3 is TGTGCCAGCAGCGTAGCGACAGGGGCTAACTATGGCTACACCTTC.

Points on this clone: This specimen includes other DNA sequences encoding the same CDR3. V and J are TRBV5-1 and TRBJ2-2; tentative D call: TRBD1 (6 bases). V lost 1 base and J lost 2, with 9 bases in between. The CDR3 length is 15 residues. CDR1 SGHRS and CDR2 YFSETQ come from the germline V gene. The CDR3 sequence is CASSLRQDNTGELFF. The CDR3, as DNA: TGCGCCAGCAGCTTGCGACAGGACAACACCGGGGAGCTGTTTTTT.

The chain couples TRBV27 to TRBJ2-5, with TRBD2 identical over 9 bases. This CDR3 contains 17 residues. Germline CDR1 MNHEY, CDR2 SMNVEV (reference sequence). The V segment lost 4 bases and the J segment 1 base; nucleotides outside the gene matches: 10. DNA of the CDR3: TGTGCCAGCAGTTCGTTCGGTCCGCGGGGGGGCCAAGAGACCCAGTACTTC. This encodes CASSSFGPRGGQETQYF.

The rearrangement joins TRBV10-3 to TRBJ2-1; the match to TRBD2 covers 8 bases. Trimming removed 8 bases from V and 7 bases from J; junction bases left unmatched: 13. Germline V gene lookup returns CDR1 ENHRY and CDR2 SYGVKD. This CDR3 contains 15 residues. This CDR3 reads CAIWETGGHNNEQFF. In DNA form, the CDR3 reads TGTGCCATCTGGGAAACGGGGGGGCATAATAATGAGCAGTTCTTC.

This clone was picked up one time. The rearrangement uses TRBV7-9 and TRBJ2-1; D gene uncertain. The V gene's germline CDR1 is SEHNR and CDR2 FQNEAQ (reference sequence). V lost 4 bases and J 0 bases, leaving 10 bases between the germline ends. CDR3 length: 15 residues. The CDR3 bases are TGTGCCAGCAGCTCCTCTTTCAGCTCCTACAATGAGCAGTTCTTC. Amino acid sequence: CASSSSFSSYNEQFF.

The chain recombines TRBV28 with TRBJ1-5, with TRBD1 as a possible D gene (5 bases). The CDR3 extends over 15 amino acids. The V gene's germline CDR1 is MDHEN and CDR2 SYDVKM. V lost 6 bases and J 0 bases, leaving 12 bases between the germline ends. This CDR3 is CASSYDSDSNQPQHF. The CDR3 coding sequence is TGTGCCAGCAGCTACGACAGTGATAGCAATCAGCCCCAGCATTTT.

The rearrangement links TRBV25-1 to TRBJ2-3; no clear D gene. CDR1 MGHDK and CDR2 SYGVNS come from the germline V gene. The ends were cut back, 8 bases at V and 5 bases at J, with 8 bases in the middle. There are 11 residues in the CDR3. The CDR3 loop is CASSNGDTQYF. CDR3 nucleotides: TGTGCCAGCTCTAATGGAGATACGCAGTATTTT. The full variable domain, completed using reference TRBV25-1 and TRBJ2-3, is EADIYQTPRYLVIGTGKKITLECSQTMGHDKMYWYQQDPGMELHLIHYSYGVNSTEKGDLSSESTVSRIRTEHFPLTLESARPSHTSQYLCASSNGDTQYFGPGTRLTVL.